Sequencing of this T cell receptor (beta chain) was carried out in a study of vaccination and CD4 T cells after COVID-19. Study background: The convalescents were made up of six males and four females, two of whom were Hispanic. Each of the control cultures got a CEFX pool, an HIV-1 Nef pool, or no peptide.

Treatment in this sample: roughly 11-day PBMC culture with coronavirus spike peptide pools or control peptides (ViraFEST assay). From the unexposed donor, CD4+ T cells were collected ahead of the COVID-19 pandemic (2011-2018). First, ViraFEST expanded antigen-specific T cells with peptide pools, and next it sequenced the TCRs. About this clonotype: The antigen remains undetermined.

Sequenced with the Oncomine TCR Beta short-read assay was DNA taken from cultured CD4+ T cells. MiXCR, run by TCRdb on the PCR reads, gives a single entry per CDR3 protein. Counted here are over 8,500 distinct CDR3 sequences, roughly 60% occurring once; the ten biggest clones make up around a quarter. The sample comprised CD4+ T cells from blood, cultured in vitro. The receptor was isolated from a human donor in good health.

DNA for the CDR3: TGTGCCAGCAGTCCCAGGCGTGGGACAGAGAATTCACCCCTCCACTTT. This gives the protein CASSPRRGTENSPLHF. This rearrangement joins TRBV12-3 or TRBV12-4 to TRBJ1-6, with 7 bases identical to TRBD1. V shed 5 bases and J 7 bases; nucleotides not matched to a gene: 11. CDR3 length: 16 residues.